A single sample gave rise to the 10 T cell receptor beta chains below, sequenced in a study of cytomegalovirus exposure and HLA in healthy donors. Primers included in the PCR were 60 Vbeta and 13 Jbeta primers. The repertoire was sequenced with immunoSEQ multiplex PCR; TCRdb's copy has only in-frame clones and lacks some. The sample carries fewer than 150,000 clones, roughly 80% recorded once. The specimen sequenced was PBMCs. Every receptor here comes from a man aged 35 to 55 in good health and CMV-seronegative.

The genes are TRBV30 and TRBJ1-4; D ambiguous. Trimming cost V 4 bases and J 0 bases, with 3 bases left between them. The CDR3 is 12 residues long. Germline V gene sequence: CDR1 GTSNPN, CDR2 SVGIG (reference sequence). CDR3 sequence (DNA): TGTGCCTGGACCGCAACTAATGAAAAACTGTTTTTT. It is translated as CAWTATNEKLFF.

The J gene is TRBJ1-5, the V gene TRBV2; 7 bases match TRBD1. The CDR3 is made up of 15 amino acids. With 7 bases clipped from V and 6 bases from J, the junction kept 12 bases outside the gene matches. In germline, CDR1 is SNHLY, CDR2 FYNNEI. Here the CDR3 DNA reads TGTGCCAGCAAACAGGGACAGACAAGGGGTCAGCCCCAGCATTTT. This translates into CASKQGQTRGQPQHF.

CDR3 in amino acids: CASSPPGSGSAETQYF. CDR3 bases: TGTGCCAGCAGTCCCCCAGGTTCGGGGAGTGCAGAGACCCAGTACTTC. This chain links TRBV28 with TRBJ2-5; possible D gene TRBD2, 5 bases. V gave up 5 bases and J gave up 4 bases, with 20 bases separating them. Germline values: CDR1 MDHEN, CDR2 SYDVKM. The CDR3 is 16 residues long.

The V gene is TRBV19, the J gene TRBJ2-1, with TRBD2 identical over 9 bases. After removal of 0 bases from V and 4 bases from J, the junction contained 7 bases not matched to a gene. CDR3 length: 17 residues. Germline V CDR1 and CDR2: LNHDA, SQIVND (reference sequence). CDR3 loop: CASSIEGGGRDYNEQFF. In nucleotides, the CDR3 is TGTGCCAGTAGTATAGAGGGAGGCGGGAGGGATTACAATGAGCAGTTCTTC.

The chain employs TRBV5-4 and TRBJ2-3; 7 nucleotides line up with TRBD1. CDR3 size: 15 residues. Germline CDR1 SGHNT, CDR2 YYREEE (reference sequence). V shed 0 bases, J shed 0 bases, and the junction held 1 base outside the gene matches. CDR3 sequence: CASSLEGASTDTQYF. The CDR3 nucleotides read TGTGCCAGCAGCTTGGAGGGGGCGAGCACAGATACGCAGTATTTT.

The V call is TRBV19, the J call TRBJ1-1, with D perhaps matching TRBD1 (6 bases). There are 13 residues in the CDR3. V lost 9 bases to trimming and J lost 2 bases, with 13 bases between them. In germline, CDR1 is LNHDA, CDR2 SQIVND (reference sequence). CDR3 in amino acids: CASRGWINTEAFF. CDR3 DNA sequence: TGTGCCAGCAGGGGATGGATAAACACTGAAGCTTTCTTT.

This sequence joins TRBV19 and TRBJ1-5; no definite D call. The CDR3 has 15 amino acids. V lost 6 bases, J lost 3 bases, and 15 bases lay in between. CDR1 LNHDA and CDR2 SQIVND come from the germline V gene (reference sequence). This chain's CDR3 is CASRTSSSFNQPQHF. The DNA for the CDR3 is TGTGCCAGTAGGACCAGTAGCAGCTTCAATCAGCCCCAGCATTTT.

This chain connects TRBV27 to TRBJ1-5, with D unclear. The V end was cut by 6 bases, the J end by 2 bases, with 14 bases between. There are 15 residues in the CDR3. Per germline, CDR1 MNHEY and CDR2 SMNVEV (reference sequence). CDR3 protein: CASSLERRGNQPQHF. The CDR3, as DNA: TGTGCCAGCAGCCTGGAGAGGAGGGGCAATCAGCCCCAGCATTTT.

The rearrangement links TRBV27 to TRBJ2-2; D might be TRBD2 (6 bases). Germline V gene sequence: CDR1 MNHEY, CDR2 SMNVEV (reference sequence). The CDR3 extends over 18 amino acids. Between the trimmed V and J ends, which lost 5 bases and 1 base, there was a span of 20 bases. In nucleotides, the CDR3 is TGTGCCAGCAGTGGGGGGATTGGGCAGGCGGGGAACACCGGGGAGCTGTTTTTT. Its translation is CASSGGIGQAGNTGELFF.

The table lists this clone with a count of one. This chain links TRBV7-9 with TRBJ2-3; TRBD2 agrees at 9 bases. The V and J ends lost 1 base and 2 bases, in that order; junction bases with no gene match: 7. The CDR3 has 17 amino acids. Germline CDR1 and CDR2: SEHNR and FQNEAQ (reference sequence). The CDR3 nucleotides read TGTGCCAGCAGCTTAGTCCGTGGCGGGGGGGACACAGATACGCAGTATTTT. It translates to CASSLVRGGGDTDTQYF.